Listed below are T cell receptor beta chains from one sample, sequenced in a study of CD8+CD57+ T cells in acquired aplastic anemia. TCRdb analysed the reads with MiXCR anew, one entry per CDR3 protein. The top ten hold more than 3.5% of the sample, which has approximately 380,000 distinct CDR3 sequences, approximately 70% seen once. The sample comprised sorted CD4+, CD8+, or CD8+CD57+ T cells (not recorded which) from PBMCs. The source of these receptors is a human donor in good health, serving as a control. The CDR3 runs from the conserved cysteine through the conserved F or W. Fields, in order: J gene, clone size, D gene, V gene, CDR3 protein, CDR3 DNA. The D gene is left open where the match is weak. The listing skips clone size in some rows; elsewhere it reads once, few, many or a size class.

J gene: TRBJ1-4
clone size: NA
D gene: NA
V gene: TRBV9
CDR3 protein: CASSVASDAYQQF
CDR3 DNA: TGTGCCAGCAGCGTAGCGAGCGACGCCTACCAGCAGTTT

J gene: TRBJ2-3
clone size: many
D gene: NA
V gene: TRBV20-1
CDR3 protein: CSARERGYGTDTQYF
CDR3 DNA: TGCAGTGCTAGAGAGCGGGGTTACGGCACAGATACGCAGTATTTT

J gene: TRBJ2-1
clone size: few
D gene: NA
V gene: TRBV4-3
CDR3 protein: CASSQDYRGGPYNEQFF
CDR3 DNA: TGCGCCAGCAGCCAAGATTATAGGGGGGGGCCTTACAATGAGCAGTTCTTC

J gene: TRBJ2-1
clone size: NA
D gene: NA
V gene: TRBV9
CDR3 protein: CASSAPPGTLNEQFF
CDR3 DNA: TGTGCCAGCAGCGCCCCCCCCGGGACACTAAATGAGCAGTTCTTC

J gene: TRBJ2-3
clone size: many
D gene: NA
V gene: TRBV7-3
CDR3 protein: CASSSTGLADTQYF
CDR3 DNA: TGTGCCAGCAGCTCGACCGGACTGGCAGATACGCAGTATTTT

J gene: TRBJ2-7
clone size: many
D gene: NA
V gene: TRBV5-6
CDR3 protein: CASSWTESSYEQYF
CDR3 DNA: TGTGCCAGCAGCTGGACAGAAAGCTCCTACGAGCAGTACTTC

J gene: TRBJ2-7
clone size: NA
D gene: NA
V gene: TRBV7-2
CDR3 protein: CASSLMVQGRREQQYF
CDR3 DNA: TGTGCCAGCAGCTTAATGGTGCAGGGACGCCGGGAGCAGCAGTACTTC

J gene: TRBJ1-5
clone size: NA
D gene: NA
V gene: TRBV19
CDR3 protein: CASSPRDAHEQYSEHF
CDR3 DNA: TGTGCCAGTAGTCCCCGGGATGCGCACGAGCAGTACTCCGAGCATTTT

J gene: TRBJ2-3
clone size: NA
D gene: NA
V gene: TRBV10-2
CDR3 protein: CASKVEGTDTQYF
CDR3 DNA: TGTGCCAGCAAGGTCGAAGGGACAGATACGCAGTATTTT

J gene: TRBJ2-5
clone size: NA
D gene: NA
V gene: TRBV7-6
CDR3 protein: CASSLGLARETQYF
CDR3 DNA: TGTGCCAGCAGCTTAGGGCTCGCTAGGGAGACCCAGTACTTC

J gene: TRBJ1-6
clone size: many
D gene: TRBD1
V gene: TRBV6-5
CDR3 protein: CASRTGESLHF
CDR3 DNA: TGTGCCAGTCGGACAGGAGAGTCCCTCCACTTT

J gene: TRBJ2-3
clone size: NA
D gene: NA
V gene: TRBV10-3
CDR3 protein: CASDGGLHHDTQYF
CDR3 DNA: TGTGCCAGCGACGGGGGGCTCCACCACGATACGCAGTATTTT

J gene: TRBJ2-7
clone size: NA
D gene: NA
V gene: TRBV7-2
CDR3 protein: CASSLGTPNQPQHYF
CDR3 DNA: TGTGCCAGCAGCTTAGGGACACCTAATCAGCCCCAGCATTACTTC

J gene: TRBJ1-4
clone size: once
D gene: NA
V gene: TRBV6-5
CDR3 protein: CASRQEQGTEKLFF
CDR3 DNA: TGTGCCAGCAGACAAGAACAGGGAACTGAAAAACTGTTTTTT

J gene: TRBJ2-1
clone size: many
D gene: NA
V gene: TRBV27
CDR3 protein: CASSAPPGPYNEQFF
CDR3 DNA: TGTGCCAGCAGTGCACCCCCCGGACCTTACAATGAGCAGTTCTTC

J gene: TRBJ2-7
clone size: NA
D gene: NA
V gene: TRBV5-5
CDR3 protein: CASSRVRYSYEQYF
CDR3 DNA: TGTGCCAGCAGCAGGGTTCGGTATTCCTACGAGCAGTACTTC

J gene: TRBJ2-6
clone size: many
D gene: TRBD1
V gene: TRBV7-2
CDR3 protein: CASSWDREGSGANVLTF
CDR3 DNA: TGTGCCAGCAGCTGGGACAGGGAAGGCTCTGGGGCCAACGTCCTGACTTTC

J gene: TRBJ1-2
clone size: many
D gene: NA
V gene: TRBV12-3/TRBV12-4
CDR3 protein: CASSLDKNYGYTF
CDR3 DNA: TGTGCCAGCAGTTTAGACAAGAACTATGGCTACACCTTC

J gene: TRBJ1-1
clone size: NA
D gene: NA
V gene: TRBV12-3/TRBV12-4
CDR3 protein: CASSFAPQGTEAFF
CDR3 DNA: TGTGCCAGCAGTTTTGCCCCGCAGGGCACTGAAGCTTTCTTT

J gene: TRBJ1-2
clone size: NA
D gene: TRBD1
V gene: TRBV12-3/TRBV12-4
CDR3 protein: CASTDRASGYTF
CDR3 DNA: TGTGCCAGTACGGACAGGGCGAGTGGCTACACCTTC

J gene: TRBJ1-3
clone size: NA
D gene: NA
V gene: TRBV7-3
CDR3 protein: CASSLSSNYGNTIYF
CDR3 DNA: TGTGCCAGCAGCTTATCGTCCAACTATGGGAACACCATATATTTT

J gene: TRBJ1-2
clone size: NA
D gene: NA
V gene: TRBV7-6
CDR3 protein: CASSVDRGATEAFTF
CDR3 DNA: TGTGCCAGCAGCGTTGATCGAGGGGCCACCGAAGCTTTCACCTTC

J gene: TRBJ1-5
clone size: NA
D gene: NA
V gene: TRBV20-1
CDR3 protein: CSARDRQGPQHF
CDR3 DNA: TGCAGTGCTAGAGATCGCCAGGGGCCCCAGCATTTT

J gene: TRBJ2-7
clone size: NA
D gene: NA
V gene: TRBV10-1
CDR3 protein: CASSFPRGLEDEQYF
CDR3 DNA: TGCGCCAGCAGCTTCCCGCGGGGCCTTGAGGACGAGCAGTACTTC

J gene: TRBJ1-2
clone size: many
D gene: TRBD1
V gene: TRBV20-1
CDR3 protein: CSAYPTGGVYGYTF
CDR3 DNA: TGCAGTGCTTATCCGACAGGGGGAGTCTATGGCTACACCTTC

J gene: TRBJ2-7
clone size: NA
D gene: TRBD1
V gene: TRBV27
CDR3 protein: CASSISTGGLHEQYF
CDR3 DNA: TGTGCCAGCAGTATAAGTACAGGGGGCTTACACGAGCAGTACTTC

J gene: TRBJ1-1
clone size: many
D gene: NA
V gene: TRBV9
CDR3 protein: CASSPNYGTVNTEAFF
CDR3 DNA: TGTGCCAGCAGCCCAAATTATGGGACGGTGAACACTGAAGCTTTCTTT

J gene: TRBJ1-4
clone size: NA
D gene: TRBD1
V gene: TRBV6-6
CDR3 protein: CASSLESRTGGEKLFF
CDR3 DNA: TGTGCCAGCAGCTTAGAGAGCAGGACAGGGGGCGAAAAACTGTTTTTT

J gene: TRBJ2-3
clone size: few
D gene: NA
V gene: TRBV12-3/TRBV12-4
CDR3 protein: CASSLRVKRGTDTQYF
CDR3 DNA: TGTGCCAGCAGCTTGCGGGTTAAGAGAGGCACAGATACGCAGTATTTT

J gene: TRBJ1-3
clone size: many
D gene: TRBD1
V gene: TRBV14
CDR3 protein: CASSQARGPGNTIYF
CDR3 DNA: TGTGCCAGCAGCCAAGCCAGGGGGCCGGGAAACACCATATATTTT

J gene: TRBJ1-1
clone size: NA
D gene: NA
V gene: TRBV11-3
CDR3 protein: CASSRTQGTEAFF
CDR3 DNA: TGTGCCAGCAGCCGCACGCAGGGGACTGAAGCTTTCTTT

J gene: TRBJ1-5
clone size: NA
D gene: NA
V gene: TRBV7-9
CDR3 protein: CASSTQGSGDQPQHF
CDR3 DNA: TGTGCCAGCAGCACCCAAGGCTCAGGGGATCAGCCCCAGCATTTT

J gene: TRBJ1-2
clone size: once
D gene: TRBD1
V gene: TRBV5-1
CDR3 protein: CASSRGGQGTGYTF
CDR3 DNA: TGCGCCAGCAGCCGGGGGGGACAGGGAACTGGCTACACCTTC

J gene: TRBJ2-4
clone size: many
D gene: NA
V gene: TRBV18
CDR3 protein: CASSPPVGGHIQYF
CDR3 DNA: TGTGCCAGCTCACCACCGGTGGGTGGGCACATTCAGTACTTC

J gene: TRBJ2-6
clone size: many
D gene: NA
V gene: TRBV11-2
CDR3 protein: CASSRNLGPSGANVLTF
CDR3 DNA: TGTGCCAGCAGCCGAAACTTGGGGCCCTCTGGGGCCAACGTCCTGACTTTC

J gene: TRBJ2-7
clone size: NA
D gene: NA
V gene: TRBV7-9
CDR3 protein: CASTGTRLHLRF
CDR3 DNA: NA

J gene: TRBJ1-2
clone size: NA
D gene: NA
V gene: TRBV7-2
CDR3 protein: CASSLTQVDYGYTTF
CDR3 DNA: TGTGCCAGCAGCTTAACTCAGGTGGACTATGGCTACACCACCTTC

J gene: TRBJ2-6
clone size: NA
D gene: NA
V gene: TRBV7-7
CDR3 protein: CASTLGPGAGANVLTF
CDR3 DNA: TGTGCCAGCACCTTAGGCCCTGGGGCTGGAGCCAACGTCCTGACTTTC

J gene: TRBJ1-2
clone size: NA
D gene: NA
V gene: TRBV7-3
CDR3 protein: CASSLTRDRQYFYTF
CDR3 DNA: TGTGCCAGCAGTCTAACTAGGGATAGGCAGTATTTCTACACCTTC

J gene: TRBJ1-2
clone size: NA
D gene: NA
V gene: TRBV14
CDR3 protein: CASSRSGSETF
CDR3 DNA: TGTGCCAGCAGCCGATCGGGGTCTGAAACCTTC